The 10 T cell receptor beta chains below all came from one sample that was sequenced in a study of cytomegalovirus exposure and HLA in healthy donors. Primers for the PCR totalled 60 Vbeta and 13 Jbeta. The repertoire was sequenced with immunoSEQ multiplex PCR; TCRdb's copy has only in-frame clones and lacks some. Of nearly 200,000 clones in the sample, roughly four fifths were seen once. The sequenced sample consisted of PBMCs. The receptors shown here come from a woman aged 45-59 years in good health and CMV-seropositive.

This chain connects TRBV28 to TRBJ2-5; 10 bases are shared with TRBD2. Germline V gene sequence: CDR1 MDHEN, CDR2 SYDVKM. V was clipped by 2 bases and J by 3 bases; unmatched bases: 0. CDR3 length: 14 amino acids. CDR3 loop: CASSLLAGEETQYF. The CDR3 DNA is TGTGCCAGCAGTTTACTAGCGGGGGAAGAGACCCAGTACTTC.

This chain links TRBV19 with TRBJ1-2; D perhaps matches TRBD1 (6 bases). CDR1 LNHDA and CDR2 SQIVND come from the germline V gene (reference sequence). The CDR3 contains 12 residues. Between the trimmed V and J ends, which lost 6 bases and 8 bases, there was a span of 13 bases. CDR3 coding DNA: TGTGCCAGTAGCCAACAGGGTCGAGGCTACACCTTC. This sequence encodes CASSQQGRGYTF.

The gene calls are TRBV5-1 and TRBJ2-2, with D perhaps matching TRBD2 (7 bases). V lost 3 bases and J lost 2, with 11 bases in between. Germline CDR1 SGHRS, CDR2 YFSETQ. The CDR3 is made up of 15 amino acids. CDR3 residues: CASSSGGHNTGELFF. The CDR3 DNA is TGCGCCAGCAGCTCCGGGGGGCATAACACCGGGGAGCTGTTTTTT.

This rearrangement joins TRBV27 to TRBJ2-5; 7 bases are shared with TRBD1. The CDR3 covers 15 residues. The germline V gene has CDR1 MNHEY and CDR2 SMNVEV (reference sequence). V was clipped by 5 bases and J by 4 bases; unmatched bases: 10. The CDR3 here is CASSLTGYHRETQYF. In DNA, the CDR3 is TGTGCCAGCAGTCTGACAGGGTATCATCGAGAGACCCAGTACTTC.

The V and J genes are TRBV2 and TRBJ1-2; tentative D call: TRBD1 (6 bases). V was trimmed by 8 bases and J by 3 bases, leaving 13 bases between them. The CDR3 sequence is 13 residues long. CDR1 is SNHLY and CDR2 is FYNNEI in the germline V gene. CDR3 sequence (DNA): TGTGCCAGCCAAGGACAGACCGACTATGGCTACACCTTC. Protein product: CASQGQTDYGYTF.

The chain carries TRBV28 and TRBJ1-5, with a tentative D call TRBD1 (6 bases). The V gene lost 5 bases and the J gene lost 2 bases, with 13 bases spanning the gap. Germline CDR1 is MDHEN and CDR2 is SYDVKM. There are 15 residues in the CDR3. The CDR3 DNA reads TGTGCCAGCAGTACGACAGGAGTGGGCAATCAGCCCCAGCATTTT. This sequence encodes CASSTTGVGNQPQHF.

The chain links TRBV5-8 to TRBJ2-3; possibly TRBD1 for D (5 bases). V lost 5 bases to trimming and J lost 0 bases, with 7 bases between them. The CDR3 runs to 13 residues. Germline values: CDR1 SGHTS, CDR2 YDEGEE. The CDR3 spells CASRRQSTDTQYF. The DNA of the CDR3 is TGTGCCAGCAGAAGACAGAGCACAGATACGCAGTATTTT.

The genes are TRBV5-8 and TRBJ1-3, with 7 positions matching TRBD1. The CDR3 has 15 residues. The V gene's germline CDR1 is SGHTS and CDR2 YDEGEE. J gave up 0 bases and V 4 bases, and 4 bases lay outside the gene matches. This CDR3 reads CASSQGVLSGNTIYF. The CDR3 region has the DNA TGTGCCAGCAGCCAGGGGGTCCTCTCTGGAAACACCATATATTTT.

The CDR3: CASSPGTVYTGELFF. CDR3 nucleotide sequence: TGTGCCAGCAGCCCCGGGACAGTATACACCGGGGAGCTGTTTTTT. The chain joins TRBV5-6 to TRBJ2-2; 7 bases align to TRBD1. Unmatched junction bases numbered 6, after V lost 4 bases and J lost 3 bases. Germline V lookup: CDR1 SGHDT, CDR2 YYEEEE. The CDR3 has 15 amino acids.

This clone has a handful of counts. The V call is TRBV30, the J call TRBJ2-5, with D possibly TRBD2 on 6 matching bases. This CDR3 has 14 amino acids. Germline-derived CDR1 and CDR2 are GTSNPN and SVGIG (reference sequence). V lost 2 bases and J 5 bases, leaving 15 bases between the germline ends. CDR3 coding DNA: TGTGCCTGGAGTACCTCGGGGGTTCGGGAGACCCAGTACTTC. Protein product: CAWSTSGVRETQYF.